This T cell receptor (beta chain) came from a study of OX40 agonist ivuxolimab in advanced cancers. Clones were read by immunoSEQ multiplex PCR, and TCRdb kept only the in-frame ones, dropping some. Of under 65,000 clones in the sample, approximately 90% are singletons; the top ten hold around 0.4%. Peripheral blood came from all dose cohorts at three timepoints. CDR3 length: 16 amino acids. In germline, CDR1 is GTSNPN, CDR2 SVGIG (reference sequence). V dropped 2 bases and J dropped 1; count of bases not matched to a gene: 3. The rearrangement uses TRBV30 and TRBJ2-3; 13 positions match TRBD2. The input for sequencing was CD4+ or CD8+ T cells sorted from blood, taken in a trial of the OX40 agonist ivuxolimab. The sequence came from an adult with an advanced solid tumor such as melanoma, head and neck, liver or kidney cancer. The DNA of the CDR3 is TGTGCCTGGAGTCCCGGACTAGCGGGAGGCACAGATACGCAGTATTTT. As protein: CAWSPGLAGGTDTQYF.